This T cell receptor (beta chain) was captured by sequencing in a study of identical twins. The trim removed 0 bases at V and 6 bases at J, leaving 1 base unmatched. Germline V CDR1 and CDR2: SGDLS, YYNGEE. The CDR3 has 15 residues. Template switching added a universal primer site; cDNA carried unique molecular identifiers. TCRdb processed the 5' RACE reads anew with MiXCR; each CDR3 protein has one entry. The repertoire holds 1.5 million to 2 million distinct CDR3 sequences, with around a third as singletons. As regards this clonotype: As yet, its antigen is unknown.

General study findings and limits: Potential partial confounding of zero-insertion analyses by invariant MAIT and iNKT cells was noted.

Sequenced input: cord blood. The chain recombines TRBV9 with TRBJ2-2, with TRBD2 matching 11 bases. The receptor was derived from a newborn girl in good health. Here the CDR3 reads CASSVGTSGSGELFF. Here the CDR3 DNA reads TGTGCCAGCAGCGTAGGGACTAGCGGGTCCGGGGAGCTGTTTTTT.